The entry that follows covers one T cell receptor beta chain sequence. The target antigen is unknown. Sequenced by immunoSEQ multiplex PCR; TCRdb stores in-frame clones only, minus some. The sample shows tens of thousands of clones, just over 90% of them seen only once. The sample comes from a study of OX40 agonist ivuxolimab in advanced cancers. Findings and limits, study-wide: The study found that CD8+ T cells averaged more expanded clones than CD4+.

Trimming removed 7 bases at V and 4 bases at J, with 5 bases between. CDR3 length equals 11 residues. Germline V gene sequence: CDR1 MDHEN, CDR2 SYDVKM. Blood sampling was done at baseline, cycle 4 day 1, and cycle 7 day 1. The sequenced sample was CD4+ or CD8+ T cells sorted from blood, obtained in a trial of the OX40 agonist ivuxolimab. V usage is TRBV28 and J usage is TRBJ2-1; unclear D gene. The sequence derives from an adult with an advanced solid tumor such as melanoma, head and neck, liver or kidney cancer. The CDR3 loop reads CASTLYNEQFF. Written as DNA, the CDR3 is TGTGCCAGCACCTTGTACAATGAGCAGTTCTTC.